Listed below are T cell receptor beta chains from one sample, sequenced in a study of identical twins. MiXCR, run by TCRdb on the 5' RACE reads, gives a single entry per CDR3 protein. The data show 450,000 to 650,000 distinct CDR3 sequences, with 13% to 15% seen just once and 0.44% held by the top ten. The same sample was also studied in work on yellow fever vaccine responses in identical twins.

Material: CD4+ T cells sorted from blood. The origin of the receptors is a woman between 18 and 30 years old in good health. Each CDR3 is given with its conserved first and last residue. The D gene is left open where the match is weak. Only part of the rows carry a size: once, few, many, or a class if the clone is expanded.

d_gene	abundance	v_gene	j_gene	CDR3aa	CDR3nt
-	-	TRBV28	TRBJ2-1	CATSTHARGQFF	TGTGCCACCTCGACACACGCTCGGGGGCAGTTCTTC
TRBD2	few	TRBV5-1	TRBJ2-7	CASSLVASGTYEQYF	TGCGCCAGCAGCTTGGTGGCTAGCGGGACCTACGAGCAGTACTTC
TRBD2	few	TRBV6-2/TRBV6-3	TRBJ2-1	CASSYGTSNYNEQFF	TGTGCCAGCAGTTACGGGACTAGCAACTACAATGAGCAGTTCTTC
-	few	TRBV6-1	TRBJ2-1	CASSEVNEQFF	TGTGCCAGCAGTGAAGTCAATGAGCAGTTCTTC
-	many	TRBV5-1	TRBJ2-1	CASSLRQTAYNEQFF	TGCGCCAGCAGCCTTAGACAGACAGCCTACAATGAGCAGTTCTTC
TRBD1	few	TRBV11-2	TRBJ2-2	CASSRQGALVGELFF	TGTGCCAGCAGCCGACAGGGGGCATTGGTCGGGGAGCTGTTTTTT
-	-	TRBV7-6	TRBJ2-5	CASSLVSAAKETQYF	TGTGCCAGCAGCTTAGTTTCCGCTGCCAAAGAGACCCAGTACTTC
-	-	TRBV20-1	TRBJ1-1	CSARDPRGPNTEAFF	TGCAGTGCTAGAGATCCCAGGGGACCGAACACTGAAGCTTTCTTT
-	few	TRBV25-1	TRBJ1-6	CASSVDSPLHF	TGTGCCAGCAGTGTCGATTCACCCCTCCACTTT
TRBD2	few	TRBV20-1	TRBJ2-3	CTLAGGSSIDTQYF	TGCACCTTAGCGGGGGGGTCCTCAATCGATACGCAGTATTTT
TRBD2	-	TRBV5-1	TRBJ2-3	CASSVLRLAGGTDTQYF	TGCGCCAGCAGCGTACTTCGACTAGCGGGAGGAACAGATACGCAGTATTTT
-	-	TRBV29-1	TRBJ2-7	CSVEVSQRSSYEQYF	TGCAGCGTTGAAGTTTCGCAGCGGAGCTCCTACGAGCAGTACTTC
-	few	TRBV12-3/TRBV12-4	TRBJ2-1	CASSSPWASRNNEQFF	TGTGCCAGCAGTTCTCCGTGGGCTAGCAGAAACAATGAGCAGTTCTTC
TRBD1	few	TRBV6-4	TRBJ2-1	CASRPQGAQGEQFF	TGTGCCAGCCGTCCCCAGGGGGCGCAGGGTGAGCAGTTCTTC
-	few	TRBV19	TRBJ2-2	CATRQDLGTGELFF	TGTGCCACCCGACAGGACCTGGGAACCGGGGAGCTGTTTTTT
TRBD2	-	TRBV28	TRBJ2-5	CASSLAGGGQETQYF	TGTGCCAGCAGTCTAGCGGGGGGTGGGCAAGAGACCCAGTACTTC
-	-	TRBV3-1	TRBJ2-7	CASSPSYRPSSYEQYF	TGTGCCAGCAGCCCTTCTTATCGCCCTTCCTCCTACGAGCAGTACTTC
TRBD2	few	TRBV12-3/TRBV12-4	TRBJ2-1	CASRPTSGGFSYNEQFF	TGTGCCAGCAGACCGACTAGCGGGGGATTCTCCTACAATGAGCAGTTCTTC
-	-	TRBV6-1	TRBJ2-1	CATQRTGSSYNEQFF	TGTGCCACCCAGCGCACGGGGAGCTCCTACAATGAGCAGTTCTTC
-	-	TRBV5-1	TRBJ2-5	CASSLAVGAEETQYF	TGCGCCAGCAGCTTGGCCGTTGGGGCCGAGGAGACCCAGTACTTC
-	-	TRBV28	TRBJ2-7	CASSFLAGSSHEQYF	TGTGCCAGCAGTTTTCTCGCGGGGTCCTCCCACGAGCAGTACTTC
-	few	TRBV12-3/TRBV12-4	TRBJ1-1	CASSFGGPEAFF	TGTGCCAGCAGTTTCGGGGGACCTGAAGCTTTCTTT
TRBD1	-	TRBV19	TRBJ1-1	CASKYRGAGDTEAFF	TGTGCCAGTAAGTACAGGGGCGCCGGAGACACTGAAGCTTTCTTT
TRBD2	-	TRBV5-1	TRBJ2-3	CASSLVVAGGPDTQYF	TGCGCCAGCAGCTTGGTGGTAGCGGGGGGGCCAGATACGCAGTATTTT
TRBD2	few	TRBV6-2/TRBV6-3	TRBJ2-3	CASSRTSVDTQYF	TGTGCCAGCAGTCGGACTAGCGTAGATACGCAGTATTTT
TRBD2	-	TRBV10-3	TRBJ2-7	CAISTGASGSYEQYF	TGTGCCATCAGTACGGGGGCTAGCGGGAGTTACGAGCAGTACTTC
-	few	TRBV7-2	TRBJ1-1	CASRTLGVTEAFF	TGTGCCAGCCGAACTTTGGGTGTCACTGAAGCTTTCTTT
TRBD1	-	TRBV29-1	TRBJ2-5	CSVRDSLQETEYF	TGCAGCGTTCGGGACAGTCTCCAAGAGACCGAGTACTTC
TRBD1	few	TRBV4-1	TRBJ2-7	CASSPANLRDRGGEQYF	TGCGCCAGCAGCCCGGCTAACCTCCGGGACAGGGGAGGCGAGCAGTACTTC
-	-	TRBV6-5	TRBJ2-3	CASSYTQGGTQYF	TGTGCCAGCAGTTACACGCAGGGCGGTACGCAGTATTTT
TRBD1	-	TRBV6-1	TRBJ2-3	CASSPYGQGFGAQYF	TGTGCCAGCAGCCCCTACGGACAGGGGTTTGGTGCGCAGTATTTT